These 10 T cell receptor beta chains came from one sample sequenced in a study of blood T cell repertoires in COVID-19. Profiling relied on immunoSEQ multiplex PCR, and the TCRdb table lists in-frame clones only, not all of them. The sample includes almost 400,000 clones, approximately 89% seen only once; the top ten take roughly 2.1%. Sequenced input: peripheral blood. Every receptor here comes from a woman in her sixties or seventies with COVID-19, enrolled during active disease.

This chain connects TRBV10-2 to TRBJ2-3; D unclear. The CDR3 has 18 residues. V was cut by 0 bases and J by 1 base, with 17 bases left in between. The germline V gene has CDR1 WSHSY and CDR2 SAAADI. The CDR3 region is CASSESSPPFTRTDTQYF. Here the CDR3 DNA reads TGCGCCAGCAGTGAGTCGAGCCCTCCCTTTACCCGCACAGATACGCAGTATTTT.

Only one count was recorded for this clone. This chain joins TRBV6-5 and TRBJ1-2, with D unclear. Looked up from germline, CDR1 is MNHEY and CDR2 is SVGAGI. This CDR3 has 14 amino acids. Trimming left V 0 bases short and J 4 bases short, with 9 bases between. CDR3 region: CASSYSTAGYGYTF. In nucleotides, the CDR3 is TGTGCCAGCAGTTACTCGACGGCAGGCTATGGCTACACCTTC.

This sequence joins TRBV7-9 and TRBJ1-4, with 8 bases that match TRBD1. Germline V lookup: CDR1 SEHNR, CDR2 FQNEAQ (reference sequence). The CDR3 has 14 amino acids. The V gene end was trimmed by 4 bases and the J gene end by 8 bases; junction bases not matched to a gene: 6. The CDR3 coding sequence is TGTGCCAGCAGCTACCAGACAGGGGTAGAAAAACTGTTTTTT. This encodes CASSYQTGVEKLFF.

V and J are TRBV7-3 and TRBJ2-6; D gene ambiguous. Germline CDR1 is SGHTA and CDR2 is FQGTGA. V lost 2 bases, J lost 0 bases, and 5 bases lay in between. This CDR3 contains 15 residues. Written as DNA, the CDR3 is TGTGCCAGCAGCTTAGCGGTCTCTGGGGCCAACGTCCTGACTTTC. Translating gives CASSLAVSGANVLTF.

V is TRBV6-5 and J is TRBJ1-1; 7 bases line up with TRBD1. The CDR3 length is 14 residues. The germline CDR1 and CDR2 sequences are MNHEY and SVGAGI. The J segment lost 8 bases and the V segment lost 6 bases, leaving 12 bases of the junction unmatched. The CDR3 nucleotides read TGTGCCAGCAGCTCCGAACAGGGGAGGCGGGAAGCTTTCTTT. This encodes CASSSEQGRREAFF.

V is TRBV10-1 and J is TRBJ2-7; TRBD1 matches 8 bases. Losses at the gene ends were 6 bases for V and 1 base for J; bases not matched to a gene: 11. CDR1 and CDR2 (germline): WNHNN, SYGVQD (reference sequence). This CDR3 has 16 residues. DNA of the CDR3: TGCGCCAGCAGAGGAACAATGCGGACAGGGTCCTACGAGCAGTACTTC. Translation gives CASRGTMRTGSYEQYF.

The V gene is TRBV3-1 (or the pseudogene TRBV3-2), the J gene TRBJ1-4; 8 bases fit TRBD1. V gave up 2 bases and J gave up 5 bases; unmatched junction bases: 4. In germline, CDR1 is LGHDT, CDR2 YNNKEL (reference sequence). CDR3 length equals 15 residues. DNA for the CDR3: TGTGCCAGCAGCCAATTGGGGACAGGCAATGAAAAACTGTTTTTT. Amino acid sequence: CASSQLGTGNEKLFF.

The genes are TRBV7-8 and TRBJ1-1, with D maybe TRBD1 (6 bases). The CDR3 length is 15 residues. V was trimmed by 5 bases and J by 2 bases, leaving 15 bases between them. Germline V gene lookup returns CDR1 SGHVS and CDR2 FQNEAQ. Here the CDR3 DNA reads TGTGCCAGCAGCGCCCCGGGACAACTAAACACTGAAGCTTTCTTT. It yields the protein CASSAPGQLNTEAFF.

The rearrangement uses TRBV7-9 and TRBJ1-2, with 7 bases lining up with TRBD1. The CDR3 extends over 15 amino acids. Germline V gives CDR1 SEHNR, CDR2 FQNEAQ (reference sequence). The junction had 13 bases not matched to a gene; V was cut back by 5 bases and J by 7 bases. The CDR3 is CASSAATGHLSGYTF. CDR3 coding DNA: TGTGCCAGCAGCGCTGCGACAGGGCACCTATCTGGCTACACCTTC.

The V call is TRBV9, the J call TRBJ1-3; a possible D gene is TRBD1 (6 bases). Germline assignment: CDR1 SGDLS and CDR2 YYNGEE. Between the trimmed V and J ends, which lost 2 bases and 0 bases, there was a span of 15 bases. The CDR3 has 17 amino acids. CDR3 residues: CASSVGGGAISGNTIYF. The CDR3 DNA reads TGTGCCAGCAGCGTTGGCGGGGGGGCAATCTCTGGAAACACCATATATTTT.